A selection of T cell receptor beta chains follows, all from one sample in a study of cytomegalovirus exposure and HLA in healthy donors. Profiling relied on immunoSEQ multiplex PCR, and the TCRdb table lists in-frame clones only, not all of them. The sample holds 150,000 to 200,000 clones, more than 75% seen once. Sequencing used PBMCs. These receptors were collected from a man between 18 and 35 years old in good health and CMV-seropositive. Both conserved end residues are part of each CDR3. The D gene is left open where the match is weak. Size is stated for part of the rows, as once, few or many counts, or as a class when the clone is expanded.

>TRBV19|TRBJ2-5|TRBD1|once|15
TGTGCCAGTAGTACGTTGACAGGGGGCAGAGAGACCCAGTACTTC
CASSTLTGGRETQYF
>TRBV7-8|TRBJ2-1|TRBD1|.|13
TGTGCCAGCAGCTCTGACAGGGGAGGTGAGCAGTTCTTC
CASSSDRGGEQFF
>TRBV2|TRBJ2-7|TRBD1|.|14
TGTGCCAGCAGGAAGGGACAGGGGGGATACGAGCAGTACTTC
CASRKGQGGYEQYF
>TRBV10-3|TRBJ2-3|.|.|13
TGTGCCATCAGTCCGGGATTAACAGATACGCAGTATTTT
CAISPGLTDTQYF
>TRBV7-2|TRBJ2-7|TRBD2|.|18
TGTGCCAGCAGCTTAGCACAAGGTTATGGGGGGGGAGCCTACGAGCAGTACTTC
CASSLAQGYGGGAYEQYF
>TRBV7-9|TRBJ1-2|.|.|13
TGTGCCAGCAGCCCTGCAGGGAACTATGGCTACACCTTC
CASSPAGNYGYTF
>TRBV10-3|TRBJ2-1|.|.|13
TGTGCCATCCGAAGCGCCCAATACAATGAGCAGTTCTTC
CAIRSAQYNEQFF
>TRBV12-5|TRBJ1-5|.|.|19
TGTGCTAGTGGTCCCCCGGAGGCCGCGCCCTCATATAGCAATCAGCCCCAGCATTTT
CASGPPEAAPSYSNQPQHF
>TRBV5-1|TRBJ2-2|.|.|12
TGCGCCAGCAGCTTTCCGGGCGGGGAGCTGTTTTTT
CASSFPGGELFF
>TRBV9|TRBJ1-6|.|.|14
TGTGCCAGCAGCGTTCAGGGATTCAGTTCACCCCTCCACTTT
CASSVQGFSSPLHF
>TRBV7-2|TRBJ2-7|.|.|15
TGTGCCAGCAGCTTGGCCGGGGGACAGTGGTACGAGCAGTACTTC
CASSLAGGQWYEQYF
>TRBV12-5|TRBJ2-2|.|.|15
TGTGCTAGTGGTTTGGTACTCGCCGCGGTCGGGGAGCTGTTTTTT
CASGLVLAAVGELFF
>TRBV2|TRBJ2-3|TRBD2|.|15
TGTGCCAGCAGTACCGGGACTAGCATCATAGATACGCAGTATTTT
CASSTGTSIIDTQYF
>TRBV19|TRBJ2-5|TRBD2|.|16
TGTGCCAGTAGTATAGCGAGCGGGACGGCTCAAGAGACCCAGTACTTC
CASSIASGTAQETQYF
>TRBV11-2|TRBJ2-7|TRBD2|.|15
TGTGCCAGCAGCTTGGGACTAGCGAGTCCCTACGAGCAGTACTTC
CASSLGLASPYEQYF
>TRBV5-1|TRBJ2-5|.|once|15
TGCGCCAGCAGCTTGGAGGGGACTGTGAGGGAGACCCAGTACTTC
CASSLEGTVRETQYF
>TRBV5-4|TRBJ1-1|.|.|14
TGTGCCAGCAGCTTGGGGCAGGGGTGGACTGAAGCTTTCTTT
CASSLGQGWTEAFF
>TRBV6-5|TRBJ1-1|.|.|13
TGTGCCAGCAGTTCACTCGTGAACACTGAAGCTTTCTTT
CASSSLVNTEAFF
>TRBV5-1|TRBJ1-3|.|.|19
TGCGCCAGCAGCCCCCGTGTCAGTCCTAGTCCCATCTCTGGAAACACCATATATTTT
CASSPRVSPSPISGNTIYF
>TRBV19|TRBJ1-3|.|.|14
TGTGCCAGTAGTCCGGGCAGGGAAAGAAACACCATATATTTT
CASSPGRERNTIYF
>TRBV4-1|TRBJ2-1|TRBD2|.|17
TGCGCCAGCAGCCAAGAGGGACTAGCGGGCGCGTACAATGAGCAGTTCTTC
CASSQEGLAGAYNEQFF
>TRBV30|TRBJ1-6|.|.|13
TGTGCCTGGAGTGAACAGGGAAATTCACCCCTCCACTTT
CAWSEQGNSPLHF
>TRBV30|TRBJ1-5|TRBD1|.|14
TGTGCCTGGGGGGGGACAGGGAGGGCTCAGCCCCAGCATTTT
CAWGGTGRAQPQHF
>TRBV4-1|TRBJ2-1|TRBD2|.|16
TGCGCCAGCAGCCAAGGAAACAGCGGGGGGGCCAATGAGCAGTTCTTC
CASSQGNSGGANEQFF
>TRBV9|TRBJ2-6|TRBD1|few|17
TGTGCCAGCAGCGGACGACAGGGGGATCGTGGGGCCAACGTCCTGACTTTC
CASSGRQGDRGANVLTF
>TRBV14|TRBJ1-4|TRBD1|.|15
TGTGCCAGCAGCGCTACCGGGACAGAGAATGAAAAACTGTTTTTT
CASSATGTENEKLFF